The 16 T cell receptor beta chains given below trace back to one sample, sequenced in a study of identical twins. TCRdb independently ran MiXCR on the 5' RACE reads; one entry per CDR3 protein. Here the sample spans some 690,000 distinct CDR3 sequences, less than 25% being singletons. This same sample was also part of a study on T cells expressing NK-cell markers.

Specimen: PBMCs. The receptors were sampled from a woman aged 18-29 years in good health.

This sequence joins TRBV6-5 and TRBJ1-2; TRBD1 matches at 7 bases. Germline lookup yields CDR1 MNHEY and CDR2 SVGAGI. The J segment lost 6 bases and the V segment lost 4 bases, leaving 8 bases of the junction unmatched. The CDR3 totals 14 residues. DNA of the CDR3: TGTGCCAGCAGTTCAAACAGGGGATCGGATGGCTACACCTTC. Its translation: CASSSNRGSDGYTF.

This clonotype was seen ten or more times. V usage is TRBV12-3 or TRBV12-4 and J usage is TRBJ1-5, with D perhaps TRBD1 (5 bases). With 6 bases removed from V and 6 bases from J, the gap between germline ends came to 12 bases. The CDR3 has 13 amino acids. The CDR3 sequence: CASRREGVQPQHF. The CDR3 bases are TGTGCCAGCAGACGGGAAGGGGTTCAGCCCCAGCATTTT.

The chain recombines TRBV20-1 with TRBJ2-1; D is tentatively TRBD1 or TRBD2 (5 bases each). V lost 5 bases and J 6 bases, leaving 11 bases between the germline ends. The V gene's germline CDR1 is DFQATT and CDR2 SNEGSKA (reference sequence). The CDR3 is 12 amino acids. CDR3 sequence reads: CSAGRDPNEQFF. The CDR3 nucleotides read TGCAGTGCTGGACGGGACCCCAATGAGCAGTTCTTC.

This clonotype was counted a few times. The chain combines TRBV6-6 with TRBJ2-7; D is uncertain. The germline V gene has CDR1 MNHNY and CDR2 SVGAGI (reference sequence). The CDR3 is made up of 13 amino acids. Trimming took 5 bases from V and 5 from J, leaving 13 bases between them. This CDR3 is CASSRDQTDEQYF. The CDR3 nucleotides are TGTGCCAGCAGTAGGGATCAGACCGACGAGCAGTACTTC.

The chain has TRBV7-2 and TRBJ2-3; D is possibly TRBD1 or TRBD2 (5 bases each). CDR1 is SGHTA, CDR2 FQGNSA, per germline. The CDR3 length is 16 residues. With 4 bases removed from V and 0 bases from J, the gap between germline ends came to 14 bases. CDR3 residues: CASSWGTEPSTDTQYF. In nucleotides, the CDR3 is TGTGCCAGCAGCTGGGGGACGGAACCTAGCACAGATACGCAGTATTTT. The entire variable domain, with the rest obtained from reference TRBV7-2 and TRBJ2-3, is as follows: GAGVSQSPSNKVTEKGKDVELRCDPISGHTALYWYRQSLGQGLEFLIYFQGNSAPDKSGLPSDRFSAERTGGSVSTLTIQRTQQEDSAVYLCASSWGTEPSTDTQYFGPGTRLTVL.

This clonotype has a single count. Since a much larger clone is just one base distant, this may be a read error. The genes are TRBV12-3 or TRBV12-4 and TRBJ1-2; D not certain. V was shortened by 5 bases and J by 2 bases, with 6 bases between the two germline ends. The CDR3 has 12 amino acids. Here the CDR3 DNA reads TGTGCCAGCAGTGACTTAAACTATGGCTACACCTTC. Encoded protein: CASSDLNYGYTF.

The V and J genes are TRBV18 and TRBJ2-7, with D possibly being TRBD2 (5 bases). This CDR3 spans 16 amino acids. CDR1 is KGHSH and CDR2 is LQKENI in the germline V gene. The germline V and J ends were trimmed by 2 bases and 0 bases, with 14 bases remaining between them. DNA for the CDR3: TGTGCCAGCTCACCAAGAGGGATTGTAAGCTCCTACGAGCAGTACTTC. Its protein is CASSPRGIVSSYEQYF.

The CDR3 DNA follows: TGCGCCAGCAGAACGAGCACCGGGGAGCTGTTTTTT. It codes for CASRTSTGELFF. This chain joins TRBV10-2 and TRBJ2-2, with D hard to call. The CDR3 contains 12 residues. The germline gives CDR1 WSHSY, CDR2 SAAADI. Between the trimmed V and J ends, which lost 6 bases and 4 bases, there was a span of 6 bases.

This chain uses TRBV6-1 with TRBJ2-1, with 7 bases that match TRBD1. CDR1 is MNHNS, CDR2 SASEGT, per germline. The CDR3 is 13 amino acids. V lost 7 bases and J lost 3; bases outside the gene matches: 3. CDR3 loop: CASTQGDYNEQFF. CDR3 bases: TGTGCCAGCACCCAGGGGGACTACAATGAGCAGTTCTTC.

The V and J genes are TRBV20-1 and TRBJ1-4; no reliable D call. The CDR3 is 14 residues long. Trimming removed 2 bases from V and 7 bases from J, with 14 bases in between. Germline V gene data show CDR1 as DFQATT and CDR2 as SNEGSKA (reference sequence). CDR3 nucleotide sequence: TGCAGTGCTAGATTTGAGACAAGTAGTGAAAAACTGTTTTTT. It specifies CSARFETSSEKLFF.

The table lists this clonotype with a few counts. The genes are TRBV12-3 or TRBV12-4 and TRBJ2-2; perhaps TRBD2 as D (6 bases). The CDR3 sequence is 16 residues long. V was clipped by 10 bases and J by 6 bases, with 24 bases between them. The CDR3 sequence is CATPSITGEKSGELFF. Here the CDR3 DNA reads TGTGCCACCCCAAGTATTACGGGAGAGAAATCCGGGGAGCTGTTTTTT.

This clonotype was seen at least ten times. The chain has TRBV5-1 and TRBJ1-1; no firm D call. The V gene's germline CDR1 is SGHRS and CDR2 YFSETQ. The CDR3 extends over 13 amino acids. Trimming shortened V by 1 base and J by 1 base, and 5 bases separated the two germline ends. The CDR3 is CASSLWQNTEAFF. The CDR3 nucleotides are TGCGCCAGCAGCTTGTGGCAGAACACTGAAGCTTTCTTT.

The chain is built from TRBV5-1 and TRBJ2-6; D ambiguous. The germline V gene has CDR1 SGHRS and CDR2 YFSETQ. The CDR3 covers 16 residues. V lost 2 bases and J 0 bases, leaving 9 bases between the germline ends. CDR3 residues: CASSFRPDSGANVLTF. DNA of the CDR3: TGCGCCAGCAGCTTTCGGCCGGACTCTGGGGCCAACGTCCTGACTTTC. The full variable domain, completed using reference TRBV5-1 and TRBJ2-6, is KAGVTQTPRYLIKTRGQQVTLSCSPISGHRSVSWYQQTPGQGLQFLFEYFSETQRNKGNFPGRFSGRQFSNSRSEMNVSTLELGDSALYLCASSFRPDSGANVLTFGAGSRLTVL.

This clonotype has just a few counts. The rearrangement joins TRBV20-1 to TRBJ2-5, with D hard to call. Trimming stripped 6 bases from V and 1 base from J, with 12 bases between. Germline values: CDR1 DFQATT, CDR2 SNEGSKA (reference sequence). This CDR3 is 13 amino acids long. The CDR3 loop is CSAHFWGQETQYF. Written as DNA, the CDR3 is TGCAGTGCCCACTTTTGGGGCCAAGAGACCCAGTACTTC.

This chain links TRBV20-1 with TRBJ2-7, with a possible D match to TRBD2 (7 bases). V was pared by 5 bases and J by 1 base, with 15 bases between. CDR1 and CDR2 (germline): DFQATT, SNEGSKA (reference sequence). The CDR3 is 14 residues long. The CDR3 spells CSAGGGHRSYEQYF. In DNA form, the CDR3 reads TGCAGTGCTGGGGGGGGACACAGATCCTACGAGCAGTACTTC.

This clonotype showed up just a few times. The genes are TRBV10-3 and TRBJ2-3; no definite D call. There are 16 residues in the CDR3. Per germline, CDR1 ENHRY and CDR2 SYGVKD. Between the trimmed V and J ends, which lost 3 bases and 2 bases, there was a span of 15 bases. The CDR3 here is CAISDYASTFTDTQYF. Here the CDR3 DNA reads TGTGCCATCAGTGACTATGCTTCGACGTTCACAGATACGCAGTATTTT.